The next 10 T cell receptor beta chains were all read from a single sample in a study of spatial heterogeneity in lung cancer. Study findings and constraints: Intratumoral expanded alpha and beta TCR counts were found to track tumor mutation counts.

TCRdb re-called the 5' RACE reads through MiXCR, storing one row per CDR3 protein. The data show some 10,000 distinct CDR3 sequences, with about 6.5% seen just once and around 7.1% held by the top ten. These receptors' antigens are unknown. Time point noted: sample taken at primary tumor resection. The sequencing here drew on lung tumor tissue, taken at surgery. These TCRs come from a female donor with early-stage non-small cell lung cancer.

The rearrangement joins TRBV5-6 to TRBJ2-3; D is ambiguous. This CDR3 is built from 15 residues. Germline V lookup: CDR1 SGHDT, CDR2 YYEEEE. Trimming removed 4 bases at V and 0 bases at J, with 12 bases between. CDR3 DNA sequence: TGTGCCAGCAGCCCGACCTACGGGAGCACAGATACGCAGTATTTT. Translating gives CASSPTYGSTDTQYF.

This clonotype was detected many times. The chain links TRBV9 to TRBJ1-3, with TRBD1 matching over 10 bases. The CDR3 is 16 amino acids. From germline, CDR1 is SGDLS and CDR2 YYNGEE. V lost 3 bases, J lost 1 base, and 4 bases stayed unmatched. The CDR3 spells CASSAWDRGSGNTIYF. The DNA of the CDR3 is TGTGCCAGCAGCGCGTGGGACAGGGGTTCTGGAAACACCATATATTTT.

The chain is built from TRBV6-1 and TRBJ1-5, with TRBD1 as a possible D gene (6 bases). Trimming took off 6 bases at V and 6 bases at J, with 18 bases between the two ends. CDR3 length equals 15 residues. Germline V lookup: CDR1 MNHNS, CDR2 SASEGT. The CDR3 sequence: CASRKTQGESQPQHF. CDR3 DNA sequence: TGTGCCAGCAGGAAGACACAGGGTGAAAGTCAGCCCCAGCATTTT.

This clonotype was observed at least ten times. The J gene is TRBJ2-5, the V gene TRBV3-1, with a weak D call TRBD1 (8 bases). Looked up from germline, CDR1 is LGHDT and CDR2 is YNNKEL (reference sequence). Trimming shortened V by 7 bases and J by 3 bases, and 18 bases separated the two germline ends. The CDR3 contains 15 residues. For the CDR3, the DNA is TGTGCCAGCACCCACAGGGGGGGGACGGAAGAGACCCAGTACTTC. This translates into CASTHRGGTEETQYF.

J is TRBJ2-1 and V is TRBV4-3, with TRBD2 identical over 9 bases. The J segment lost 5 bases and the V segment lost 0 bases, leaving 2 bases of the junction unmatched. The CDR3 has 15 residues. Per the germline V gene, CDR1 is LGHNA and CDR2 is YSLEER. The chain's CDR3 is CASSQETSGNNEQFF. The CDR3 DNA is TGCGCCAGCAGCCAAGAGACTAGCGGAAACAATGAGCAGTTCTTC.

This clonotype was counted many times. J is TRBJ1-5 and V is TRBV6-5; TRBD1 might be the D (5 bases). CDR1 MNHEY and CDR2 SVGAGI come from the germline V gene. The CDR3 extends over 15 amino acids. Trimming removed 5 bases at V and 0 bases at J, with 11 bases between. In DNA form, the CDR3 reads TGTGCCAGCAGTAGCGGGACGGGTAGCAATCAGCCCCAGCATTTT. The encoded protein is CASSSGTGSNQPQHF.

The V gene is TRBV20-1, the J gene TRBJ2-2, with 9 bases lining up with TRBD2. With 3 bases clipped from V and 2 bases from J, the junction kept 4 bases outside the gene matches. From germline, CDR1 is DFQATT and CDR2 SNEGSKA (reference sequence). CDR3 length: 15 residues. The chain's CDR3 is CSASKRGANTGELFF. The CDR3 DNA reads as TGCAGTGCTAGTAAGCGGGGGGCAAACACCGGGGAGCTGTTTTTT.

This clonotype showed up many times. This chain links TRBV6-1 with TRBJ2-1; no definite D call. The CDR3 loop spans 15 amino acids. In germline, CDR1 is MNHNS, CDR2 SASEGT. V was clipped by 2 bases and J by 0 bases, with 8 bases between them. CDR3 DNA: TGTGCCAGCAGTGAACGAGGTTTCTCCTACAATGAGCAGTTCTTC. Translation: CASSERGFSYNEQFF.

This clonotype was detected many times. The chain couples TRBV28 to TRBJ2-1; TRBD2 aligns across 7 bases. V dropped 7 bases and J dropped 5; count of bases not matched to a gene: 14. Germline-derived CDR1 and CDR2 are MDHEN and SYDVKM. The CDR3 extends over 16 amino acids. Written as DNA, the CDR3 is TGTGCCAGCACCCCGTGGAGACTAGCCCGTAACAATGAGCAGTTCTTC. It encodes CASTPWRLARNNEQFF.

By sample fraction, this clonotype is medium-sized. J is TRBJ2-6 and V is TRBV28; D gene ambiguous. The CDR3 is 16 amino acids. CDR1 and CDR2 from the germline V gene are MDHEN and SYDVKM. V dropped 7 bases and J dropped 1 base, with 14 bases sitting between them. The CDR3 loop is CASTIPGASGANVLTF. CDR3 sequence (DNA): TGTGCCAGCACTATCCCGGGTGCGTCTGGGGCCAACGTCCTGACTTTC.